The TCR beta chain under discussion was sequenced for a study of blood T cell repertoires in COVID-19. Trimming at V came to 4 bases and at J to 6 bases, leaving 7 bases not matched to a gene. Germline values: CDR1 SGHRS, CDR2 YFSETQ. The CDR3 runs to 16 residues. Clones were sequenced by immunoSEQ multiplex PCR, and TCRdb holds only the in-frame ones, with some missing. This repertoire shows under 200,000 clones, 86% found once; its top ten account for roughly 5.9%. Sequencing input: PBMCs or T cells enriched from blood (not recorded which). V and J are TRBV5-1 and TRBJ2-1; 13 positions agree with TRBD2. The TCR originated in a man aged 40-49 years with acute COVID-19. The CDR3 region has the DNA TGCGCCAGCAGCCCATGGACTAGCGGGAGTACCAATGAGCAGTTCTTC. Protein: CASSPWTSGSTNEQFF.